This TCR beta chain was observed in a study of blood T cell repertoires in COVID-19. Study-level information: The United States, Italy and Spain were the sources of the acute and convalescent COVID-19 samples.

Germline assignment: CDR1 LGHDT and CDR2 YNNKEL (reference sequence). The CDR3 runs 18 residues. With 3 bases clipped from V and 2 bases from J, the junction kept 11 bases outside the gene matches. Source study methods: Estimates of nucleated cell counts were drawn from the amplification of reference gene primers. Method: immunoSEQ multiplex PCR; TCRdb's copy keeps in-frame clones and lacks some. The V and J calls and clone size were taken over from that table, and D and trimming were inferred from the DNA. The table shows around 190,000 clones, with around 80% occurring only once. V gene TRBV3-1 (or the pseudogene TRBV3-2) combines with J gene TRBJ2-1, with 9 bases fitting TRBD2. This clonotype was obtained from a human donor in a cohort sampled during active COVID-19. The specimen sequenced was peripheral blood. In DNA, the CDR3 is TGTGCCAGCAGCCACGGTAGCGGGAGTATCTTCCCCTACAATGAGCAGTTCTTC. This translates into CASSHGSGSIFPYNEQFF.